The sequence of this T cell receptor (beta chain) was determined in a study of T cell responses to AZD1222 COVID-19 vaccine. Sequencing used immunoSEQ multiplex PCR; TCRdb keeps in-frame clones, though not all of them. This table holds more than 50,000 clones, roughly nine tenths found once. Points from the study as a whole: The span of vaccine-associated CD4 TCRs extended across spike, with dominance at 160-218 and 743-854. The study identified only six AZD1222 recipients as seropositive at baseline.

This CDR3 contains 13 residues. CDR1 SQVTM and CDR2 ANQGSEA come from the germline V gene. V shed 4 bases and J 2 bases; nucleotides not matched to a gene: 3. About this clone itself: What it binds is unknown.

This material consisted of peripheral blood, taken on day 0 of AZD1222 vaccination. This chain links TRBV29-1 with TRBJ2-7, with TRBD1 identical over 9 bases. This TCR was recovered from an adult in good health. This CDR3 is CSVVNRGPYEQYF. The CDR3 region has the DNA TGCAGCGTTGTAAACAGGGGGCCCTACGAGCAGTACTTC.